This T cell receptor (beta chain) comes out of a study of T cells in Graves' hyperthyroidism and ophthalmopathy (dated by TCRdb to between 2018 and 2021). A note on the overall study: Peripheral blood was collected at initial diagnosis, before any treatment. A discovery cohort of about 95 patients, roughly 45 with Graves' ophthalmopathy and 55 to 60 with stable Graves' hyperthyroidism, was used to find distinguishing TCR V-J signatures. Once sampling was done, hyperthyroidism patients were given methimazole at a starting dose of 30 mg daily, whereas ophthalmopathy patients were given high-dose intravenous methylprednisolone. The 90 to 100 discovery patients were randomly split 7:3 into training and test sets. Whether ophthalmopathy could be predicted prospectively was tested in an independent validation cohort made up of fewer than 20 hyperthyroidism patients plus 17 patients who later progressed to ophthalmopathy. Thyroid tissue and blood T-cell repertoires from several Graves' hyperthyroidism patients were also compared in the study. According to the paper, TCR Vbeta CDR3 sequencing was carried out on more than 120 peripheral blood samples, which came from under 50 ophthalmopathy, around 74 hyperthyroidism and around 17 progressor patients.

Overall study results and their limits: In validation, progression to ophthalmopathy was predicted by the model with 55% to 71% sensitivity and around 76% specificity, a median of 6.5 months before onset. Most expanded thyroid clonotypes (frequency above 0.001) were also found in blood, which suggests that blood repertoires may mirror thyroid immune responses. Sample size was not statistically predetermined, and investigators were not blinded to group allocation. Ophthalmopathy was separated from stable hyperthyroidism by a 13 V-J signature model, with over 85% sensitivity and 81% to 82% specificity obtained in cross-validation and 80%/75% obtained in testing.

Moderately to severely active disease, a Clinical Activity Score of at least 3, a NOSPECS grade of at least 4, and a duration under 3 months were present in ophthalmopathy patients. Patients with uncontrolled infections, other autoimmune diseases, pregnancy or lactation were excluded. Clinical symptoms, serum thyroxine and TRAb, thyroid ultrasound, and orbital computed tomography formed the basis for the diagnoses. PBMCs were isolated from approximately 10 ml of fresh peripheral blood by Ficoll-Paque density gradient centrifugation. Trizol reagent was used to extract total RNA, and RNA quality was then checked on an Agilent 2100 Bioanalyzer. Trimming takes 6 bases from V and 7 bases from J, and the germline ends sit 18 bases apart. The germline V gene (reference sequence) supplies CDR1 DFQATT and CDR2 SNEGSKA. CDR3 length: 13 amino acids, cysteine to phenylalanine. CDR3 DNA is the only sequence kept; it has 39 bases, read in frame from the first base.

Points on this clonotype: This clone's antigen is unknown. No qualities accompany the bases; no much larger clone lies one base away.

The TCR beta CDR3 regions were amplified from RNA transcripts. For the first round of RT-PCR on the TCR CDR3, the HTBI primer set was used together with the Qiagen OneStep RT-PCR kit. Libraries were constructed in a second round of multiplex PCR, after which size selection and purification were carried out. Paired-end sequencing of the libraries was performed with 100 bp reads on an Illumina HiSeq2000. On the authors' methods: SOAPnuke was used to process the raw data, removing reads that contained adapters or uncalled bases, had a mean Phred below 15, or lacked an exact match to the constant primer or identifier. High-quality paired reads were merged using COPE v1.2.5, and each unique nucleotide sequence was defined as a clonotype. MiTCR v1.1 was used to align the clonotypes against IMGT TRBV, TRBD and TRBJ reference segments. The analysis included only V-J combinations with a frequency above 0.0001, which together covered approximately 99% of the repertoires. The TCS score was defined as F50 (clonal expansion) divided by E x V (chaos), with BLOSUM62-based TCRdist calculated between CDR3 peptides within each V-J. Welch's t-statistics and random forest reduced roughly 530 V-J features to 13, which were used in a naive Bayes classifier (R e1071). TCRdb trimmed the raw reads at Q25, called clones with MiXCR and kept productive beta chains. For every CDR3 protein sequence, its rows merge into one entry that carries the most common genes and DNA. The V and J calls follow TCRdb's processing rather than the paper's. This sample gives some 350,000 distinct CDR3 sequences in total; approximately 14% of them show up just once. Jointly, the top ten make up roughly 35% of the sample.

In this chain, TRBV20-1 is recombined with TRBJ2-5; the D gene assignment is ambiguous. This sequence originates from a woman between 40 and 55 years old with Graves' ophthalmopathy. The sequenced material came from blood. Here the CDR3 is given as CSATKGPLGTQYF. Here is the DNA: TGCAGTGCAACTAAAGGACCCTTGGGGACCCAGTACTTC.